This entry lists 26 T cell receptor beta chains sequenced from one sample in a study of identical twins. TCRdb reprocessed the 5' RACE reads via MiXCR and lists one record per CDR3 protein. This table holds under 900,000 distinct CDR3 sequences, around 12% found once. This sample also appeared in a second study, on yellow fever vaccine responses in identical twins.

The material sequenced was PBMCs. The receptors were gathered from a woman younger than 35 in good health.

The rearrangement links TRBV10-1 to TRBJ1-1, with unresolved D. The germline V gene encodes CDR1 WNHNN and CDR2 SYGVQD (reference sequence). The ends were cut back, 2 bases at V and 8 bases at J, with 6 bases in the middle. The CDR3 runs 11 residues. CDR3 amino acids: CASSEGGEAFF. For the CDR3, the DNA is TGCGCCAGCAGTGAGGGAGGAGAAGCTTTCTTT.

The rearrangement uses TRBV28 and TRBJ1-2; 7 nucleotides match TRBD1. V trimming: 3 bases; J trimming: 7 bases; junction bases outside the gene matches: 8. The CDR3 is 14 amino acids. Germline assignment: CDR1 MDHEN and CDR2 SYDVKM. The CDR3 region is CASSFSTGVGGYTF. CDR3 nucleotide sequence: TGTGCCAGCAGTTTCTCCACAGGGGTGGGTGGCTACACCTTC.

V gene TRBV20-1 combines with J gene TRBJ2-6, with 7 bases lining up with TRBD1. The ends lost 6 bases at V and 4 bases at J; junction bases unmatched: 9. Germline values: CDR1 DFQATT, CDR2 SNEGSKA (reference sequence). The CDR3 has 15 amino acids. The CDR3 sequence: CSAGRTGAGANVLTF. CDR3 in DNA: TGCAGTGCAGGAAGGACAGGTGCCGGGGCCAACGTCCTGACTTTC.

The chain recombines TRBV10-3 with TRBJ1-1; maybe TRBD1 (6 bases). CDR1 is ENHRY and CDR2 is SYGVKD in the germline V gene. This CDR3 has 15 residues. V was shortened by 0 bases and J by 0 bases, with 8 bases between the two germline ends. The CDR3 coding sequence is TGTGCCATCAGTGAGTCGGGACACCTGAACACTGAAGCTTTCTTT. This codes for CAISESGHLNTEAFF.

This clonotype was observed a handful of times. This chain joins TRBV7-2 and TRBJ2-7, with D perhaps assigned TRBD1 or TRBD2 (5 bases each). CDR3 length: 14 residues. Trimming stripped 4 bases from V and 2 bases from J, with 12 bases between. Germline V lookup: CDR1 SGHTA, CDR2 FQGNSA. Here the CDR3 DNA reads TGTGCCAGCAGCTCCGGGACCTTACCCTACGAGCAGTACTTC. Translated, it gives CASSSGTLPYEQYF. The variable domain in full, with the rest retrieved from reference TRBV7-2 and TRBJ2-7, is GAGVSQSPSNKVTEKGKDVELRCDPISGHTALYWYRQSLGQGLEFLIYFQGNSAPDKSGLPSDRFSAERTGGSVSTLTIQRTQQEDSAVYLCASSSGTLPYEQYFGPGTRLTVT.

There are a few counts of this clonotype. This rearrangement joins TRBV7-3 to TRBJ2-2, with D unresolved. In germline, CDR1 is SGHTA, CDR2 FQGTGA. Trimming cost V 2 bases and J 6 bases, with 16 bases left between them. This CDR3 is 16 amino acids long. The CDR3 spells CASSLRGSRAPGELFF. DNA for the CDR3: TGTGCCAGCAGCTTACGTGGCTCCCGGGCCCCCGGGGAGCTGTTTTTT.

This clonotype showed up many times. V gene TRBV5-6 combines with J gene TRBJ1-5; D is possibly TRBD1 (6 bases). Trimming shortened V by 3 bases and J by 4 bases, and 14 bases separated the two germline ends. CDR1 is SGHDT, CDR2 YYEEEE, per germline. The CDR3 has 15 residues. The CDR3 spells CASSSRDTGNQPQHF. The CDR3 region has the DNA TGTGCCAGCAGCTCTAGGGACACCGGGAATCAGCCCCAGCATTTT.

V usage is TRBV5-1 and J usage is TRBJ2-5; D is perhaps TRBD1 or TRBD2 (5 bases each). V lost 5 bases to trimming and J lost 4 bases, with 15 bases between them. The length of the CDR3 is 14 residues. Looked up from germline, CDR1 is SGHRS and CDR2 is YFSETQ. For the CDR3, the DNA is TGCGCCAGCAGTGAGGTGCCGGGGCGAGAGACCCAGTACTTC. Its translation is CASSEVPGRETQYF.

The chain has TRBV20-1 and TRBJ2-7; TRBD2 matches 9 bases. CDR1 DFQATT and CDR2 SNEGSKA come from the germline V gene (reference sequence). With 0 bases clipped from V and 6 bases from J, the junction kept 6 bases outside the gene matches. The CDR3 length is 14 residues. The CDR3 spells CSAREGSGGSEQYV. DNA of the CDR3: TGCAGTGCTAGAGAGGGTAGCGGGGGATCCGAGCAGTACGTC.

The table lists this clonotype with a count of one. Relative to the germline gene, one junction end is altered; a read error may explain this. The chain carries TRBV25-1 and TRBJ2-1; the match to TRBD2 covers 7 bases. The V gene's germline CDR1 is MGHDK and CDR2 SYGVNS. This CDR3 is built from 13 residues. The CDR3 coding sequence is TGTGCCGGCATGGGGGGGTCCTACAATGAGCAGTTATTC. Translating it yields CAGMGGSYNEQLF.

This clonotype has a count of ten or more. CDR3 in DNA: TGCAGTGCTAGTCCGACAGGCTCTGGAAACACCATATATTTT. Encoded protein: CSASPTGSGNTIYF. The chain recombines TRBV20-1 with TRBJ1-3; D possibly corresponds to TRBD1 (6 bases). CDR3 size: 14 residues. The germline V gene has CDR1 DFQATT and CDR2 SNEGSKA (reference sequence). Trimming stripped 3 bases from V and 0 bases from J, with 9 bases between.

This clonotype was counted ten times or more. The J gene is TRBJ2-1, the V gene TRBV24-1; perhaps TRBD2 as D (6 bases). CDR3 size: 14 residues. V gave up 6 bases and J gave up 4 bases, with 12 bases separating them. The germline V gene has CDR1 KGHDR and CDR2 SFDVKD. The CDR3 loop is CATSRETSYNEQFF. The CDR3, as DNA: TGTGCCACCAGTCGGGAGACGTCTTACAATGAGCAGTTCTTC.

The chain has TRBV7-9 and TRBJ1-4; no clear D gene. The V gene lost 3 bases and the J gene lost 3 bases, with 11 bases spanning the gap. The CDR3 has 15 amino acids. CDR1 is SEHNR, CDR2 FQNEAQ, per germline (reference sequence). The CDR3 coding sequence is TGTGCCAGCAGCTTCCGTGGAGAGGCTAATGAAAAACTGTTTTTT. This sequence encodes CASSFRGEANEKLFF.

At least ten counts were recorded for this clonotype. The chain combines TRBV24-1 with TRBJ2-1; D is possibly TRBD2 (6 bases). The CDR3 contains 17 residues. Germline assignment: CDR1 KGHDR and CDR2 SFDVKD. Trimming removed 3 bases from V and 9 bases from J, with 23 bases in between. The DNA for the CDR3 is TGTGCCACCAGTGATCCGACCCCGGGACTGAAAAGGAGTGAGCAGTTCTTC. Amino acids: CATSDPTPGLKRSEQFF.

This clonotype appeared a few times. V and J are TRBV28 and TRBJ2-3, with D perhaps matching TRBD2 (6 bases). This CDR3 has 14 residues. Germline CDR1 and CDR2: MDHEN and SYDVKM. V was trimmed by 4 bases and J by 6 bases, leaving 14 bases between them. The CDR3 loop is CASSSHRGVDTQYF. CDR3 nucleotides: TGTGCCAGCAGTTCCCACCGCGGGGTCGATACGCAGTATTTT.

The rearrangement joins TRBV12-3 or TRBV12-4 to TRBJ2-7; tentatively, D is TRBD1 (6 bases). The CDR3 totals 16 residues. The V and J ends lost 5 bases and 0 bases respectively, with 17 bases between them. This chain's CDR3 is CASSIRTEVFSYEQYF. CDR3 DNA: TGTGCCAGCAGTATTAGGACAGAAGTCTTCTCCTACGAGCAGTACTTC.

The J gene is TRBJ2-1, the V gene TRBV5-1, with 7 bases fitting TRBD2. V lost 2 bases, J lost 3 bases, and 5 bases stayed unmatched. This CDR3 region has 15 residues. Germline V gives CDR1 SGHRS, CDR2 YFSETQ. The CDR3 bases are TGCGCCAGCAGCTTACGGACTAGAGACTACAATGAGCAGTTCTTC. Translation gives CASSLRTRDYNEQFF.

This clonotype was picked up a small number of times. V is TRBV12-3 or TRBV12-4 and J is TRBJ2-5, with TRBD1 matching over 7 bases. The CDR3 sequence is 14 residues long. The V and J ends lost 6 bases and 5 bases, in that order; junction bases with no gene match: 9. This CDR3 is CASRLQGVWETQYF. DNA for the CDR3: TGTGCCAGCAGACTCCAGGGGGTCTGGGAGACCCAGTACTTC.

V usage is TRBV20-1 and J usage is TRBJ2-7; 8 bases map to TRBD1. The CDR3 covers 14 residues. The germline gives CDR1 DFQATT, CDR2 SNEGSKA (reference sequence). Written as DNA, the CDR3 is TGCAGCGCTAGAAGGGTTTACAGGGGGTACGAGCAGTACGTC. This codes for CSARRVYRGYEQYV.

This CDR3 is CSARDGLPYNEQFF. CDR3 DNA sequence: TGCAGTGCTAGAGATGGGTTGCCCTACAATGAGCAGTTCTTC. The rearrangement joins TRBV20-1 to TRBJ2-1, with D hard to call. Germline values: CDR1 DFQATT, CDR2 SNEGSKA (reference sequence). This CDR3 contains 14 residues. The V gene lost 0 bases and the J gene lost 2 bases, with 8 bases spanning the gap.

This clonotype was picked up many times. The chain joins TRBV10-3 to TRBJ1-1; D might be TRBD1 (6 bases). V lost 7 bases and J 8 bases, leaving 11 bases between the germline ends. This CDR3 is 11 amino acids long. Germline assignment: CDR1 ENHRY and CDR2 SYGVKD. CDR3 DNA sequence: TGTGCCATCAATTCCGGGACAGAAGCTTTCTTT. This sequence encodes CAINSGTEAFF.

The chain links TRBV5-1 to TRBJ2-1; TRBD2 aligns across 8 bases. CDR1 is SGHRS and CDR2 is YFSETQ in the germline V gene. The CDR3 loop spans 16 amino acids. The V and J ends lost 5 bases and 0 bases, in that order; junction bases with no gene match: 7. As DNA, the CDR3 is TGCGCCAGCAGTTTGACTAGCGTCCGCTCCTACAATGAGCAGTTCTTC. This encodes CASSLTSVRSYNEQFF.

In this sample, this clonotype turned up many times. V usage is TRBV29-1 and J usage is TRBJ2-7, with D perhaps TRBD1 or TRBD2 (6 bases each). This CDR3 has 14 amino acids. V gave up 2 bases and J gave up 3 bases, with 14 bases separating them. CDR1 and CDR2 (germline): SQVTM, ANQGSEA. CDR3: CSVELGGPYYEQYF. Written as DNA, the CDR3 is TGCAGCGTTGAATTAGGGGGGCCTTACTACGAGCAGTACTTC.

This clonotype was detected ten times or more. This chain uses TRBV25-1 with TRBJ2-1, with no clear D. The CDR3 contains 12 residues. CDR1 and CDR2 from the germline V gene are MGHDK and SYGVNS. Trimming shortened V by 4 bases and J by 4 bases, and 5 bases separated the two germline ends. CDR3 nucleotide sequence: TGTGCCAGCAGTGCACAGTACAATGAGCAGTTCTTC. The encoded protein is CASSAQYNEQFF. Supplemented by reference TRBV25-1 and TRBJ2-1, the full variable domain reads EADIYQTPRYLVIGTGKKITLECSQTMGHDKMYWYQQDPGMELHLIHYSYGVNSTEKGDLSSESTVSRIRTEHFPLTLESARPSHTSQYLCASSAQYNEQFFGPGTRLTVL.

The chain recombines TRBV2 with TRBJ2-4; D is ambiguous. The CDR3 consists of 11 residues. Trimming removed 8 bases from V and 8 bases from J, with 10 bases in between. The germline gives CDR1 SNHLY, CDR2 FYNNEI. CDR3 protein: CASSYWDIQYF. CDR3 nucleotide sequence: TGTGCCAGCTCCTACTGGGACATTCAGTACTTC.

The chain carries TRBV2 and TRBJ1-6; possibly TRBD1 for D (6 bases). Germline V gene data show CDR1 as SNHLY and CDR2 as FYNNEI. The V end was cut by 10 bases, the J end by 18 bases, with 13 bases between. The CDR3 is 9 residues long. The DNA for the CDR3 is TGTGCCACGACTCTGGGACACCACTTT. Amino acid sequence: CATTLGHHF. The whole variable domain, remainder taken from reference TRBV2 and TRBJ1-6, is EPEVTQTPSHQVTQMGQEVILRCVPISNHLYFYWYRQILGQKVEFLVSFYNNEISEKSEIFDDQFSVERPDGSNFTLKIRSTKLEDSAMYFCATTLGHHFGNGTRLTVT.